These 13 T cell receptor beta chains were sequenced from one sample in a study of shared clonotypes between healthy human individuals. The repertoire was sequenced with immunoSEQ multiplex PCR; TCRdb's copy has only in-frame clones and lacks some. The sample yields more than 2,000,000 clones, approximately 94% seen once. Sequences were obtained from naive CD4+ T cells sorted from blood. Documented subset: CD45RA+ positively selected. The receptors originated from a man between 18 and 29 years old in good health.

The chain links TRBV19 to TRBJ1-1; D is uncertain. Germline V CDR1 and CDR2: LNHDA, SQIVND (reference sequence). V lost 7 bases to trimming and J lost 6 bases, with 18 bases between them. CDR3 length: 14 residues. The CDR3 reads CASNPDGQVAEAFF. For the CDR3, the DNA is TGTGCCAGTAACCCGGACGGGCAAGTCGCTGAAGCTTTCTTT. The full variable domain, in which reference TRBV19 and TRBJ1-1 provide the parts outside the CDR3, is DGGITQSPKYLFRKEGQNVTLSCEQNLNHDAMYWYRQDPGQGLRLIYYSQIVNDFQKGDIAEGYSVSREKKESFPLTVTSAQKNPTAFYLCASNPDGQVAEAFFGQGTRLTVV.

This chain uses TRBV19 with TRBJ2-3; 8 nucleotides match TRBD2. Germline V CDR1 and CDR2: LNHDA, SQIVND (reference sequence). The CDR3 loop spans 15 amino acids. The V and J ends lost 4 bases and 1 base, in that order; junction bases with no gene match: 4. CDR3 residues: CASSTVAGRTDTQYF. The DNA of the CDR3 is TGTGCCAGTAGTACCGTAGCGGGGCGCACAGATACGCAGTATTTT.

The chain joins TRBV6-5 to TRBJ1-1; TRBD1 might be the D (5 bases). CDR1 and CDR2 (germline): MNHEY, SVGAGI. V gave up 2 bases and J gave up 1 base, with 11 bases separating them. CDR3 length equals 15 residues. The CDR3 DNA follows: TGTGCCAGCAGTTACCGGGGCTGGGGGAACACTGAAGCTTTCTTT. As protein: CASSYRGWGNTEAFF.

In DNA, the CDR3 is TGCGCCAGCAGCCAAGTATCGGCCAGGGGCCGCTACGAGCAGTACTTC. As protein: CASSQVSARGRYEQYF. V is TRBV4-1 and J is TRBJ2-7; TRBD1 is a possible D gene (6 bases). The CDR3 has 16 residues. Trimming shortened V by 1 base and J by 3 bases, and 16 bases separated the two germline ends. The germline V gene has CDR1 MGHRA and CDR2 YSYEKL.

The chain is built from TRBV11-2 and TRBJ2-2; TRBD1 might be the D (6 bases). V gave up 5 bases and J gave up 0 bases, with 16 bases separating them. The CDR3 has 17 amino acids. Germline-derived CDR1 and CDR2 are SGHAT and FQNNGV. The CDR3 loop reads CASSETMNRANTGELFF. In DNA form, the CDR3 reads TGTGCCAGCAGCGAGACCATGAACAGGGCGAACACCGGGGAGCTGTTTTTT.

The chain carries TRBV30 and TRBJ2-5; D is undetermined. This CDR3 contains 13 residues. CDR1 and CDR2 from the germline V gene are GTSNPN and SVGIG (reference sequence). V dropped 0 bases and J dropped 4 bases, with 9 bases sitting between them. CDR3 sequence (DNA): TGTGCCTGGAGTGTAGGCTCTCCAGAGACCCAGTACTTC. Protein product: CAWSVGSPETQYF.

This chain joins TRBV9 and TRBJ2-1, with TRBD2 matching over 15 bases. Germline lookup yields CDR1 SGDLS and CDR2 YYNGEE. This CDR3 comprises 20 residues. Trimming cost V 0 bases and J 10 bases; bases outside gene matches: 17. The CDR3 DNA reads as TGTGCCAGCAGCGTAGTTGGTCGGGCGGGACTAGCGGGAGGACTTGAAGAGCAGTTCTTC. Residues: CASSVVGRAGLAGGLEEQFF.

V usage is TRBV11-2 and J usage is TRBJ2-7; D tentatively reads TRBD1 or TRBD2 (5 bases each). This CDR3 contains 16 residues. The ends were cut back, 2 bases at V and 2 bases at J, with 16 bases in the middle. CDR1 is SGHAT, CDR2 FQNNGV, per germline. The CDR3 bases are TGTGCCAGCAGCTTAATTTTAGGGACGGCAACCTACGAGCAGTACTTC. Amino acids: CASSLILGTATYEQYF. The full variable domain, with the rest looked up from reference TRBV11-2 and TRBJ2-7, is EAGVAQSPRYKIIEKRQSVAFWCNPISGHATLYWYQQILGQGPKLLIQFQNNGVVDDSQLPKDRFSAERLKGVDSTLKIQPAKLEDSAVYLCASSLILGTATYEQYFGPGTRLTVT.

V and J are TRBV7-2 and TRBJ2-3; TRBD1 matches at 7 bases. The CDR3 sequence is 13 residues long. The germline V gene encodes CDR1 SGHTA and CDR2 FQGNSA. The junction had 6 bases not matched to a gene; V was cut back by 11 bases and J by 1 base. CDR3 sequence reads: CAAGQGGTDTQYF. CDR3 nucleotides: TGTGCCGCAGGCCAGGGGGGCACAGATACGCAGTATTTT.

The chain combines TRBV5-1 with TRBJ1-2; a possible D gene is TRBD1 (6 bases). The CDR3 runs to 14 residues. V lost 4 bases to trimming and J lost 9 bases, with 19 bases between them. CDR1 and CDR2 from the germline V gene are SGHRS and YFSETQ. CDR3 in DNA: TGCGCCAGCAGCCCCGACAGGCTTATTGAAAGCTACACCTTC. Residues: CASSPDRLIESYTF.

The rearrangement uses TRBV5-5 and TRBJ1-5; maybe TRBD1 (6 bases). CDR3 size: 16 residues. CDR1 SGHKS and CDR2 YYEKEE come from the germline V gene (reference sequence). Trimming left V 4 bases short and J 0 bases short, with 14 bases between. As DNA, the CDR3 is TGTGCCAGCAGCGAGGGGGGGAGCAATAGCAATCAGCCCCAGCATTTT. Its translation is CASSEGGSNSNQPQHF.

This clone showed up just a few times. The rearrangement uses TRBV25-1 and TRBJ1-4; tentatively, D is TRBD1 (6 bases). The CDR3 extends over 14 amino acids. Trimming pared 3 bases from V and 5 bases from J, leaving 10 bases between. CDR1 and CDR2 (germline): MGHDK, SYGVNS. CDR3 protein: CASSDGRGNEKLFF. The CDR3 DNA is TGTGCCAGCAGTGATGGCAGGGGCAATGAAAAACTGTTTTTT.

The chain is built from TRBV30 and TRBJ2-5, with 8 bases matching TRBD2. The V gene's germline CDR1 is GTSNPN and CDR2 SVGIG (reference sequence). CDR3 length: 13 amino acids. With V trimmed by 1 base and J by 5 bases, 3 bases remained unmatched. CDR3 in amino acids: CAWSGTSRETQYF. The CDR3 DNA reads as TGTGCCTGGAGTGGGACTAGCCGCGAGACCCAGTACTTC. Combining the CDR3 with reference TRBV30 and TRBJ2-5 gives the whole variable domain SQTIHQWPATLVQPVGSPLSLECTVEGTSNPNLYWYRQAAGRGLQLLFYSVGIGQISSEVPQNLSASRPQDRQFILSSKKLLLSDSGFYLCAWSGTSRETQYFGPGTRLLVL.